This T cell receptor beta chain emerged from a study of CD8 T cells in ankylosing spondylitis. Quantitative barcoded 5'-RACE was used to prepare TCR beta libraries. Each CDR3 protein is one row after TCRdb ran MiXCR on the 5' RACE reads. The table lists roughly 60,000 distinct CDR3 sequences, 6.2% of them singletons. Study-level points and caveats: From matched ankylosing spondylitis synovial fluid, disease-linked clones were reportedly recovered at significantly enriched levels. What seemed typical of ankylosing spondylitis blood was a TCR beta motif built from roughly eight highly homologous variants.

This clonotype was counted many times. Its antigen is undetermined. The specimen sequenced was synovial fluid, either unsorted or a sorted T cell fraction (not recorded which). The clonotype was recovered from a male donor with ankylosing spondylitis.

The CDR3 DNA is TGTGCCAGCAGCTTCCTTCCAGGGTCCGAGCAGTACTTC. Residues: CASSFLPGSEQYF. This rearrangement joins TRBV7-3 to TRBJ2-7; D is perhaps TRBD1 (5 bases). The CDR3 totals 13 residues. Germline assignment: CDR1 SGHTA and CDR2 FQGTGA. The V end was cut by 3 bases, the J end by 6 bases, with 12 bases between.